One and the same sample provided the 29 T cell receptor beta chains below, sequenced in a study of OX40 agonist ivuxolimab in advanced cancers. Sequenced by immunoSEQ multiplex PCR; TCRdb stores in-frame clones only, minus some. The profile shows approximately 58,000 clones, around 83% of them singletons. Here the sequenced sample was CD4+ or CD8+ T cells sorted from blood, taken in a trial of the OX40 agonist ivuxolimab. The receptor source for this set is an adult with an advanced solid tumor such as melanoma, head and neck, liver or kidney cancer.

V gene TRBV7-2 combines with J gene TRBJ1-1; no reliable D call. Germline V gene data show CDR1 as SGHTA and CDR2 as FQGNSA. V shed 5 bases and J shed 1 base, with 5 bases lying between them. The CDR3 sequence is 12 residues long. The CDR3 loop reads CASSPRNTEAFF. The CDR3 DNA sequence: TGTGCCAGCAGCCCTCGGAACACTGAAGCTTTCTTT.

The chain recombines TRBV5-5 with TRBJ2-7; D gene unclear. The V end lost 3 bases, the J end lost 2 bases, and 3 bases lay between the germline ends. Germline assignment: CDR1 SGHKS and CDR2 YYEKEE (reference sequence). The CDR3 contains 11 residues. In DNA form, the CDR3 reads TGTGCCAGCAGCTCAGCCTACGAGCAGTACTTC. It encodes CASSSAYEQYF.

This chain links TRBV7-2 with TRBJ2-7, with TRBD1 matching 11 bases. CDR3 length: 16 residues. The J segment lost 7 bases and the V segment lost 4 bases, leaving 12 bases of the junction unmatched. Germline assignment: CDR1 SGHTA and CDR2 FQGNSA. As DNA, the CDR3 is TGTGCCAGCAGCTCGCCCGGGACAGGGGGTAATCGGGAGCAGTACTTC. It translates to CASSSPGTGGNREQYF.

CDR3 coding DNA: TGCAGCGTTAAACCGACAGCCCGGGGCTACACCTTC. The encoded protein is CSVKPTARGYTF. The J gene is TRBJ1-2, the V gene TRBV29-1, with D perhaps TRBD1 (5 bases). This CDR3 comprises 12 residues. The V end lost 5 bases, the J end lost 8 bases, and 15 bases lay between the germline ends. In germline, CDR1 is SQVTM, CDR2 ANQGSEA. Full variable domain (rest looked up from reference TRBV29-1 and TRBJ1-2): SAVISQKPSRDICQRGTSLTIQCQVDSQVTMMFWYRQQPGQSLTLIATANQGSEATYESGFVIDKFPISRPNLTFSTLTVSNMSPEDSSIYLCSVKPTARGYTFGSGTRLTVV.

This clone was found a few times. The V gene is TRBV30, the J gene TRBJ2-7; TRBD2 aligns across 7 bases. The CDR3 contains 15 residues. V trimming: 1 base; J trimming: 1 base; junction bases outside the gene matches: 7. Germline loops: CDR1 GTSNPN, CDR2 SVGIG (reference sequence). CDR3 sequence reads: CAWSARGEGSYEQYF. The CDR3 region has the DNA TGTGCCTGGAGTGCTCGTGGGGAGGGTTCCTACGAGCAGTACTTC.

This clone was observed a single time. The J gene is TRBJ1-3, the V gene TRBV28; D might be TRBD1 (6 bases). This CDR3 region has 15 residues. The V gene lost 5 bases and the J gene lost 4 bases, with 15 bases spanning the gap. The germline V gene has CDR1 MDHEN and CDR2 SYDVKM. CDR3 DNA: TGTGCCAGCAGTCATCCCGGGACACAAGGAAACACCATATATTTT. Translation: CASSHPGTQGNTIYF.

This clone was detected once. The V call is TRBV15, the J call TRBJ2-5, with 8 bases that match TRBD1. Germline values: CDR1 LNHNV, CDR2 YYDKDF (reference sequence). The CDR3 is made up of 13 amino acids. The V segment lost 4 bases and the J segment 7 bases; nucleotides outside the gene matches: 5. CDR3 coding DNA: TGTGCCACCAGCACAGGGGGCGAGGGGACCCAGTACTTC. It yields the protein CATSTGGEGTQYF.

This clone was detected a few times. The CDR3 protein is CASRGTSGSYNEQFF. The DNA for the CDR3 is TGTGCCAGTAGGGGGACTAGCGGGAGCTACAATGAGCAGTTCTTC. This sequence joins TRBV19 and TRBJ2-1, with 14 bases fitting TRBD2. The CDR3 totals 15 residues. V lost 6 bases, J lost 3 bases, and 1 base stayed unmatched. CDR1 is LNHDA and CDR2 is SQIVND in the germline V gene (reference sequence).

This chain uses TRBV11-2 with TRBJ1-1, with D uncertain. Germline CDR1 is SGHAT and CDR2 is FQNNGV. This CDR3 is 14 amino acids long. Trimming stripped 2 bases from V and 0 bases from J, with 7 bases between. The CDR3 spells CASSLSSMNTEAFF. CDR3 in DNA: TGTGCCAGCAGCTTAAGTTCTATGAACACTGAAGCTTTCTTT.

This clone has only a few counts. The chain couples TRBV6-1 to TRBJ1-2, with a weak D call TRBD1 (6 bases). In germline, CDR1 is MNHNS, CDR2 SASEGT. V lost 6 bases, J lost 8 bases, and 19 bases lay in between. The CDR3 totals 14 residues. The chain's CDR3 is CASRLTGTRWGYTF. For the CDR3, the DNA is TGTGCCAGCAGACTAACAGGGACCCGCTGGGGCTACACCTTC.

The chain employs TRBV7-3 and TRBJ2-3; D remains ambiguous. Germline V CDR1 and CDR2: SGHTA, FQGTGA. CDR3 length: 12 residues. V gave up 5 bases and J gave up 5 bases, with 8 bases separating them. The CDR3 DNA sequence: TGTGCCAGCAGCGTCGGTCGAGATACGCAGTATTTT. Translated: CASSVGRDTQYF.

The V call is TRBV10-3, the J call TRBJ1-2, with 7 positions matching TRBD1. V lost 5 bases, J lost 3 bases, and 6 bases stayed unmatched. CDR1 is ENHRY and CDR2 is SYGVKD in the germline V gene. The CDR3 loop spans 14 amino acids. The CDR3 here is CAISLGGRDYGYTF. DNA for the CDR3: TGTGCCATCAGTCTAGGGGGCCGAGACTATGGCTACACCTTC.

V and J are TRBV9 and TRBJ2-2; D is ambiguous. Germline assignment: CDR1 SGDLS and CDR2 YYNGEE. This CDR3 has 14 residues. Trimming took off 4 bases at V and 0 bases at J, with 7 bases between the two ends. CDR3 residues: CASSPPANTGELFF. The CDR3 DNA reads TGTGCCAGCAGCCCACCCGCGAACACCGGGGAGCTGTTTTTT.

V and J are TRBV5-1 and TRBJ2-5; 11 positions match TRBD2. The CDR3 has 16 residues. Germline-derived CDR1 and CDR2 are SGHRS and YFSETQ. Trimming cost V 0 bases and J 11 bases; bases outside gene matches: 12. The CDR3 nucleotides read TGCGCCAGCAGCTTGGCGGGGACTAGCGGTCCAGGGGAGCAGTACTTC. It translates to CASSLAGTSGPGEQYF.

DNA of the CDR3: TGTGCCAGCAGCTTCGGGGTCAGGGTGGAGACCCAGTACTTC. Protein product: CASSFGVRVETQYF. The chain has TRBV5-6 and TRBJ2-5; D is possibly TRBD1 or TRBD2 (5 bases each). With 2 bases removed from V and 5 bases from J, the gap between germline ends came to 13 bases. The germline V gene encodes CDR1 SGHDT and CDR2 YYEEEE. The CDR3 is made up of 14 amino acids.

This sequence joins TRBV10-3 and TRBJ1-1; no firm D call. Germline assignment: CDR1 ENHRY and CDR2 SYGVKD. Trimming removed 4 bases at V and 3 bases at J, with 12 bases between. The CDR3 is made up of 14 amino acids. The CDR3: CAISGARGYTEAFF. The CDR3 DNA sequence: TGTGCCATCAGTGGGGCCCGCGGGTACACTGAAGCTTTCTTT.

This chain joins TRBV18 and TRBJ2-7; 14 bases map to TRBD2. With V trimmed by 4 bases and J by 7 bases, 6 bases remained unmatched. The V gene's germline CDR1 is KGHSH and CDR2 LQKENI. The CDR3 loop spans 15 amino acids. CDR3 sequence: CASSRTSGGSEEQYF. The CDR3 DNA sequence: TGTGCCAGCTCACGGACTAGCGGGGGGTCGGAGGAGCAGTACTTC.

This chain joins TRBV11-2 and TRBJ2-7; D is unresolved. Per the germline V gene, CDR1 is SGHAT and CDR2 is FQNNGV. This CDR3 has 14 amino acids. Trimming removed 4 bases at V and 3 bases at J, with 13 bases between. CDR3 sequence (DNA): TGTGCCAGCAGCTCTCCCTTCGGCAACTACGAGCAGTACTTC. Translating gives CASSSPFGNYEQYF.

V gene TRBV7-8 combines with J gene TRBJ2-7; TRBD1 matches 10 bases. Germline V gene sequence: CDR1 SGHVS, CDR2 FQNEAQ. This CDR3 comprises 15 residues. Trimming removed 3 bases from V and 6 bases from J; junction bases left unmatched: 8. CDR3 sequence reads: CASSFQGTGAGEQYF. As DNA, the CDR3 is TGTGCCAGCAGCTTTCAAGGGACAGGGGCGGGCGAGCAGTACTTC.

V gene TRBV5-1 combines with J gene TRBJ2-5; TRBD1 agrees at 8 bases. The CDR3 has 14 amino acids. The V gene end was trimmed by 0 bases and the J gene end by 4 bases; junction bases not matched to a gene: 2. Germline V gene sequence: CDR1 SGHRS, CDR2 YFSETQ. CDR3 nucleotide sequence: TGCGCCAGCAGCTTGGGAGACAGGGGAGAGACCCAGTACTTC. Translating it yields CASSLGDRGETQYF.

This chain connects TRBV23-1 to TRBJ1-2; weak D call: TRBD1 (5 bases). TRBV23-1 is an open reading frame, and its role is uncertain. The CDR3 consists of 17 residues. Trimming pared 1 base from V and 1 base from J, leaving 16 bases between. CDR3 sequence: CASSQLGPGLRNYGYTF. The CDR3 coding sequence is TGCGCCAGCAGTCAATTGGGCCCAGGGCTTCGTAACTATGGCTACACCTTC.

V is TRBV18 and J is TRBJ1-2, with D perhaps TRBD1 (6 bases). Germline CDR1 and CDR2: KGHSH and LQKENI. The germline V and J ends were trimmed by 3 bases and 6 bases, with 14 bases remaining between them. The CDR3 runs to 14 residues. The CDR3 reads CASSPTTGLNGYTF. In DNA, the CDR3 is TGTGCCAGCTCACCGACGACAGGACTGAATGGCTACACCTTC.

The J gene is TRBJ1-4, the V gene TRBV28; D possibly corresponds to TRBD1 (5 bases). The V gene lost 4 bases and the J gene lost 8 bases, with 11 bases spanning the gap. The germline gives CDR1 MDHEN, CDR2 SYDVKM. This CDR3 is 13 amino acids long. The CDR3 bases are TGTGCCAGCAGTTCTCGGGGGGAGGAAAAACTGTTTTTT. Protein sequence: CASSSRGEEKLFF.

The CDR3 DNA is TGCGCCAGCAGCCCCGGACTCGTGTACCAAGAGACCCAGTACTTC. Its translation is CASSPGLVYQETQYF. The J gene is TRBJ2-5, the V gene TRBV5-1; maybe TRBD2 (5 bases). The CDR3 spans 15 residues. The V end was cut by 4 bases, the J end by 0 bases, with 13 bases between. Per the germline V gene, CDR1 is SGHRS and CDR2 is YFSETQ.

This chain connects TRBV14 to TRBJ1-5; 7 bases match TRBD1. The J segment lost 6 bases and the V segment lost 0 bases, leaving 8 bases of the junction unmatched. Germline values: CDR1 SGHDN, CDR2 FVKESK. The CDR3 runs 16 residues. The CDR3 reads CASSQEADRVGQPQHF. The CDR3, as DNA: TGTGCCAGCAGCCAAGAGGCAGACAGGGTAGGTCAGCCCCAGCATTTT.

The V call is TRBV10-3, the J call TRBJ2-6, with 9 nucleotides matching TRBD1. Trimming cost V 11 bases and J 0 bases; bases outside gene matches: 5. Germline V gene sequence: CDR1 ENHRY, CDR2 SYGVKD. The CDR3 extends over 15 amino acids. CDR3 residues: CACTGGSSGANVLTF. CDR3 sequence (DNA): TGTGCCTGCACAGGGGGCAGCTCTGGGGCCAACGTCCTGACTTTC.

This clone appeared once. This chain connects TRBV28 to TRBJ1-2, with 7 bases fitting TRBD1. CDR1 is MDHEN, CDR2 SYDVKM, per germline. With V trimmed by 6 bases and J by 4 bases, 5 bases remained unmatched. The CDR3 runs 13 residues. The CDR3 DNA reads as TGTGCCAGCAGAGAGCAGGGGGTCTATGGCTACACCTTC. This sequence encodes CASREQGVYGYTF.

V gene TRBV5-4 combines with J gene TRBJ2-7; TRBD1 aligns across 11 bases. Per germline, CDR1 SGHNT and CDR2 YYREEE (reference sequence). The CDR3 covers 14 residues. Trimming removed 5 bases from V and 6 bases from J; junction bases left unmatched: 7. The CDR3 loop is CASSPGTGGREQYF. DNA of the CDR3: TGTGCCAGCAGTCCCGGGACAGGGGGACGCGAGCAGTACTTC.

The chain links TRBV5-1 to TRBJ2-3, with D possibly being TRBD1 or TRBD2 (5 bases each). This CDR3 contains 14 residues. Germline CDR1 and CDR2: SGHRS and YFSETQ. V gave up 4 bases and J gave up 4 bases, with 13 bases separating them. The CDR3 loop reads CASSPGPGPDTQYF. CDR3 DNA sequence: TGCGCCAGCAGCCCGGGGCCCGGTCCAGATACGCAGTATTTT. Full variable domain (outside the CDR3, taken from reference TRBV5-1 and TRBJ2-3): KAGVTQTPRYLIKTRGQQVTLSCSPISGHRSVSWYQQTPGQGLQFLFEYFSETQRNKGNFPGRFSGRQFSNSRSEMNVSTLELGDSALYLCASSPGPGPDTQYFGPGTRLTVL.